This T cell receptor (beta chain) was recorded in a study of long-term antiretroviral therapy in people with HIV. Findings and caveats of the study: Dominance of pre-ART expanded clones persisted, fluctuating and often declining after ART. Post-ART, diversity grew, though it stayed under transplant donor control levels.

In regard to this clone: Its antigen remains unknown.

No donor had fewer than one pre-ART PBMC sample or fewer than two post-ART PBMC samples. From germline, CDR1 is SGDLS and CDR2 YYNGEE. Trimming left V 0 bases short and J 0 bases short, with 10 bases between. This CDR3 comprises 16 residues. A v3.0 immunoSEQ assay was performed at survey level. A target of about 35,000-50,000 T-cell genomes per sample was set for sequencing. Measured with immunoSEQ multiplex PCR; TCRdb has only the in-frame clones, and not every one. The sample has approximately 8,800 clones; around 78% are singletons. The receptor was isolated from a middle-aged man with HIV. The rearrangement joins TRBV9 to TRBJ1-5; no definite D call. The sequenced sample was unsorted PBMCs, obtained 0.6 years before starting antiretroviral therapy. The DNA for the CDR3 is TGTGCCAGCAGCGTAGGGGCAGGCGGTAGCAATCAGCCCCAGCATTTT. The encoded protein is CASSVGAGGSNQPQHF.